These 21 T cell receptor beta chains share one sample of origin, sequenced in a study of cytomegalovirus exposure and HLA in healthy donors. PCR involved 60 Vbeta and 13 Jbeta primers. Only in-frame clones appear in the TCRdb table, and some are missing; sequencing was by immunoSEQ multiplex PCR. The repertoire includes about 96,000 clones, approximately 75% of them detected once, and approximately 14% sits in the top ten. The specimen sequenced was PBMCs. The receptors stem from a woman between 65 and 79 years old in good health and CMV-seropositive.

The CDR3 DNA is TGTGCCAGCAGCAAAGGGGGGGACACTGAAGCTTTCTTT. The encoded protein is CASSKGGDTEAFF. The chain recombines TRBV7-3 with TRBJ1-1, with TRBD1 as a possible D gene (6 bases). Trimming pared 5 bases from V and 3 bases from J, leaving 10 bases between. The CDR3 totals 13 residues. The germline V gene has CDR1 SGHTA and CDR2 FQGTGA.

The genes are TRBV20-1 and TRBJ2-1, with 7 nucleotides matching TRBD1. The CDR3 sequence is 11 residues long. With V trimmed by 3 bases and J by 10 bases, 3 bases remained unmatched. CDR1 is DFQATT, CDR2 SNEGSKA, per germline (reference sequence). DNA of the CDR3: TGCAGTGCTAGGACAGGGCCCGAGCAGTTCTTC. This encodes CSARTGPEQFF.

V is TRBV18 and J is TRBJ2-5; tentative D call: TRBD2 (5 bases). V was cut by 0 bases and J by 1 base, with 9 bases left in between. The CDR3 is 15 residues long. Germline V gene sequence: CDR1 KGHSH, CDR2 LQKENI. The CDR3 DNA is TGTGCCAGCTCACCACCGGGGAGATTCCAAGAGACCCAGTACTTC. The encoded protein is CASSPPGRFQETQYF.

This rearrangement joins TRBV28 to TRBJ2-7, with 7 bases matching TRBD2. V shed 6 bases and J 3 bases; nucleotides not matched to a gene: 8. This CDR3 is 14 amino acids long. The germline V gene encodes CDR1 MDHEN and CDR2 SYDVKM. DNA of the CDR3: TGTGCCAGCAGATCAAGCGGGACCGTCTACGAGCAGTACTTC. It translates to CASRSSGTVYEQYF.

V usage is TRBV7-9 and J usage is TRBJ2-3, with 9 bases matching TRBD2. Germline trimming cut 2 bases from V and 6 bases from J; bases unmatched to any gene: 12. The CDR3 is 17 amino acids. CDR1 and CDR2 (germline): SEHNR, FQNEAQ (reference sequence). CDR3 sequence: CASSLPQLAGQGDTQYF. The CDR3 DNA reads as TGTGCCAGCAGCTTACCCCAACTAGCGGGCCAGGGGGATACGCAGTATTTT.

The chain combines TRBV4-1 with TRBJ1-5; D not certain. Trimming left V 3 bases short and J 0 bases short, with 15 bases between. This CDR3 has 17 amino acids. Per germline, CDR1 MGHRA and CDR2 YSYEKL. CDR3 protein: CASSHVDMGFSNQPQHF. The CDR3 DNA is TGCGCCAGCAGCCATGTCGACATGGGTTTTAGCAATCAGCCCCAGCATTTT.

The chain couples TRBV30 to TRBJ1-1; no reliable D call. The CDR3 totals 13 residues. Deletions cut 7 bases from V and 0 bases from J, with 12 bases between. Germline CDR1 is GTSNPN and CDR2 is SVGIG (reference sequence). CDR3 protein: CASGEVMNTEAFF. The DNA for the CDR3 is TGTGCCTCCGGGGAGGTCATGAACACTGAAGCTTTCTTT. The full variable domain, rest sourced from reference TRBV30 and TRBJ1-1, is SQTIHQWPATLVQPVGSPLSLECTVEGTSNPNLYWYRQAAGRGLQLLFYSVGIGQISSEVPQNLSASRPQDRQFILSSKKLLLSDSGFYLCASGEVMNTEAFFGQGTRLTVV.

This clone was observed a few times. The junction does not match germline at one end; this may be a read error. V gene TRBV7-9 combines with J gene TRBJ1-5; the match to TRBD1 covers 10 bases. Germline V gene data show CDR1 as SEHNR and CDR2 as FQNEAQ (reference sequence). This CDR3 has 15 amino acids. This chain's CDR3 is CSSSLVGQGNQPQHF. DNA for the CDR3: TGTTCCAGCAGCTTAGTGGGACAGGGGAATCAGCCCCAGCATTTT.

The CDR3 DNA reads TGTGCCAGTAGTATTTGGCGGGAGCTCTACAATGAGCAGTTCTTC. Translation gives CASSIWRELYNEQFF. V gene TRBV19 combines with J gene TRBJ2-1; the match to TRBD2 covers 7 bases. From germline, CDR1 is LNHDA and CDR2 SQIVND (reference sequence). CDR3 length equals 15 residues. V lost 3 bases, J lost 3 bases, and 5 bases stayed unmatched.

The V gene is TRBV6-5, the J gene TRBJ2-5; D is possibly TRBD1 (6 bases). V lost 6 bases and J lost 5, with 19 bases in between. The CDR3 is 15 residues long. Germline lookup yields CDR1 MNHEY and CDR2 SVGAGI. CDR3 nucleotides: TGTGCCAGCAGACGCTCCCCCAGGGGCGAGGAGACCCAGTACTTC. This gives the protein CASRRSPRGEETQYF.

The genes are TRBV29-1 and TRBJ2-7; 7 positions match TRBD2. The ends lost 6 bases at V and 6 bases at J; junction bases unmatched: 8. The CDR3 is 12 amino acids. The V gene's germline CDR1 is SQVTM and CDR2 ANQGSEA. CDR3 loop: CSVGGDGGEQYF. CDR3 bases: TGCAGCGTGGGGGGGGACGGGGGCGAGCAGTACTTC.

The sample holds one count of this clone. The gene calls are TRBV15 and TRBJ2-7; tentative D call: TRBD1 (5 bases). The CDR3 is made up of 15 amino acids. Germline V CDR1 and CDR2: LNHNV, YYDKDF (reference sequence). Trimming left V 1 base short and J 2 bases short, with 12 bases between. The CDR3 DNA sequence: TGTGCCACCAGCAGAGGGGCAGGGTCGGCCTACGAGCAGTACTTC. Amino acid sequence: CATSRGAGSAYEQYF.

This clone was seen a handful of times. The CDR3 DNA reads TGTGCCAGCAGCCCCGGACTAGCGGGAGCCGAGCAGTACTTC. It translates to CASSPGLAGAEQYF. The chain couples TRBV28 to TRBJ2-7; 13 nucleotides align to TRBD2. CDR1 and CDR2 (germline): MDHEN, SYDVKM. V lost 6 bases, J lost 6 bases, and 5 bases stayed unmatched. CDR3 length: 14 residues. Complete variable domain (other parts from reference TRBV28 and TRBJ2-7): DVKVTQSSRYLVKRTGEKVFLECVQDMDHENMFWYRQDPGLGLRLIYFSYDVKMKEKGDIPEGYSVSREKKERFSLILESASTNQTSMYLCASSPGLAGAEQYFGPGTRLTVT.

The V and J genes are TRBV10-3 and TRBJ1-3, with TRBD1 matching 8 bases. Germline-derived CDR1 and CDR2 are ENHRY and SYGVKD. This CDR3 region has 16 residues. J lost 2 bases, V lost 0 bases, and 3 bases had no gene match. The chain's CDR3 is CAISESGRGPGNTIYF. In DNA form, the CDR3 reads TGTGCCATCAGTGAGTCGGGCAGGGGGCCTGGAAACACCATATATTTT.

This clone was counted between two and nine times. The chain is built from TRBV18 and TRBJ2-5, with D possibly TRBD1 on 5 matching bases. From germline, CDR1 is KGHSH and CDR2 LQKENI. The V end was cut by 0 bases, the J end by 11 bases, with 13 bases between. This CDR3 has 13 residues. CDR3 sequence (DNA): TGTGCCAGCTCACCACCAGGGGAAAATGAGCAGTACTTC. As protein: CASSPPGENEQYF.

The rearrangement uses TRBV12-5 and TRBJ2-2; 11 bases are shared with TRBD2. Per the germline V gene, CDR1 is LGHNT and CDR2 is FRNRAP. The CDR3 contains 15 residues. V lost 7 bases to trimming and J lost 3 bases; unmatched junction nucleotides: 4. The CDR3 spells CASAGTSGYTGELFF. Written as DNA, the CDR3 is TGTGCTAGTGCCGGGACTAGCGGTTACACCGGGGAGCTGTTTTTT.

The chain links TRBV6-5 to TRBJ2-5; TRBD1 aligns across 8 bases. The CDR3 loop spans 13 amino acids. Germline V gene data show CDR1 as MNHEY and CDR2 as SVGAGI. With V trimmed by 6 bases and J by 5 bases, 5 bases remained unmatched. The CDR3 sequence is CASSSTGGETQYF. As DNA, the CDR3 is TGTGCCAGCAGCTCAACAGGGGGGGAGACCCAGTACTTC.

This clone was seen just once. The chain joins TRBV6-5 to TRBJ1-2, with a tentative D call TRBD1 (5 bases). CDR1 is MNHEY, CDR2 SVGAGI, per germline. Deletions cut 2 bases from V and 5 bases from J, with 18 bases between. The CDR3 length is 16 residues. Here the CDR3 DNA reads TGTGCCAGCAGTTACGTTGACAGCGCCGGGCTGTATGGCTACACCTTC. Translation: CASSYVDSAGLYGYTF.

The chain is built from TRBV5-6 and TRBJ2-1; D gene unclear. V was trimmed by 1 base and J by 5 bases, leaving 7 bases between them. The germline V gene has CDR1 SGHDT and CDR2 YYEEEE. CDR3 length: 13 amino acids. The CDR3 loop is CASSLSSDNEQFF. The CDR3 nucleotides read TGTGCCAGCAGCTTGAGCAGCGACAATGAGCAGTTCTTC.

The chain recombines TRBV7-2 with TRBJ1-6; TRBD1 is a possible D gene (6 bases). Germline values: CDR1 SGHTA, CDR2 FQGNSA. V was cut by 5 bases and J by 10 bases, with 21 bases left in between. This CDR3 has 16 amino acids. CDR3 nucleotide sequence: TGTGCCAGCAGCCCCCCTGGTGGGGGGGCAGGCTCACCCCTCCACTTT. Translated: CASSPPGGGAGSPLHF.

The chain carries TRBV5-4 and TRBJ1-4, with D possibly TRBD1 on 6 matching bases. Germline CDR1 SGHNT, CDR2 YYREEE (reference sequence). The CDR3 sequence is 13 residues long. Trimming removed 4 bases at V and 6 bases at J, with 10 bases between. CDR3 protein: CASSPPGDEKLFF. Written as DNA, the CDR3 is TGTGCCAGCAGCCCCCCAGGGGATGAAAAACTGTTTTTT. Combining the CDR3 with reference TRBV5-4 and TRBJ1-4 gives the whole variable domain ETGVTQSPTHLIKTRGQQVTLRCSSQSGHNTVSWYQQALGQGPQFIFQYYREEENGRGNFPPRFSGLQFPNYSSELNVNALELDDSALYLCASSPPGDEKLFFGSGTQLSVL.